One sample yielded the 9 T cell receptor beta chains listed below, sequenced in a study of control samples from healthy donors and cancer patients. Using immunoSEQ multiplex PCR, the repertoire was profiled, and TCRdb retains in-frame clones only, with some absent. The sample lists roughly 200,000 clones; 85% to 95% were seen once. The sample comprised blood. These receptors were obtained from a man aged 45-65 years in good health.

V gene TRBV28 combines with J gene TRBJ1-2; D is unresolved. This CDR3 is built from 16 residues. Germline V CDR1 and CDR2: MDHEN, SYDVKM. V was trimmed by 8 bases and J by 1 base, leaving 20 bases between them. For the CDR3, the DNA is TGTGCCAGCCTCCACAGTCTGGGGAGGAATAACTATGGCTACACCTTC. Its protein product is CASLHSLGRNNYGYTF.

The chain employs TRBV19 and TRBJ1-1; no firm D call. V gave up 7 bases and J gave up 4 bases, with 19 bases separating them. In germline, CDR1 is LNHDA, CDR2 SQIVND (reference sequence). The CDR3 has 15 amino acids. CDR3 amino acids: CASMRLGVGGTEAFF. The DNA of the CDR3 is TGTGCCAGTATGCGACTCGGAGTCGGTGGCACTGAAGCTTTCTTT. The whole variable domain, filled in from reference TRBV19 and TRBJ1-1, reads DGGITQSPKYLFRKEGQNVTLSCEQNLNHDAMYWYRQDPGQGLRLIYYSQIVNDFQKGDIAEGYSVSREKKESFPLTVTSAQKNPTAFYLCASMRLGVGGTEAFFGQGTRLTVV.

The V and J genes are TRBV18 and TRBJ1-1; 10 positions match TRBD1. The CDR3 spans 17 residues. Germline assignment: CDR1 KGHSH and CDR2 LQKENI. V lost 0 bases and J lost 2; bases outside the gene matches: 6. CDR3 DNA sequence: TGTGCCAGCTCACCACCAGGGACAGGGGCAAAAAACACTGAAGCTTTCTTT. The encoded protein is CASSPPGTGAKNTEAFF.

The J gene is TRBJ2-1, the V gene TRBV5-1; weak D call: TRBD2 (5 bases). CDR3 size: 13 residues. Germline lookup yields CDR1 SGHRS and CDR2 YFSETQ. V lost 5 bases and J 8 bases, leaving 14 bases between the germline ends. As DNA, the CDR3 is TGCGCCAGCAGACCTTACGGGGTGGATGAGCAGTTCTTC. This translates into CASRPYGVDEQFF. Full variable domain (missing parts from reference TRBV5-1 and TRBJ2-1): KAGVTQTPRYLIKTRGQQVTLSCSPISGHRSVSWYQQTPGQGLQFLFEYFSETQRNKGNFPGRFSGRQFSNSRSEMNVSTLELGDSALYLCASRPYGVDEQFFGPGTRLTVL.

The chain carries TRBV27 and TRBJ1-6; 7 positions agree with TRBD1. Trimming removed 6 bases from V and 5 bases from J; junction bases left unmatched: 7. Per the germline V gene, CDR1 is MNHEY and CDR2 is SMNVEV (reference sequence). This CDR3 spans 15 amino acids. The CDR3 loop reads CASSEQGRHNSPLHF. The CDR3 DNA is TGTGCCAGCAGCGAACAGGGGAGGCATAATTCACCCCTCCACTTT.

This clone is a singleton in its sample. The V gene is TRBV7-3, the J gene TRBJ1-2, with 10 positions matching TRBD1. Germline-derived CDR1 and CDR2 are SGHTA and FQGTGA. The CDR3 length is 14 residues. Trimming at V came to 3 bases and at J to 6 bases, leaving 4 bases not matched to a gene. The CDR3 DNA reads as TGTGCCAGCAGCTTGGCGGGACAGGGGAATGGCTACACCTTC. Translating it yields CASSLAGQGNGYTF.

This clone was seen a single time. V gene TRBV7-2 combines with J gene TRBJ1-5; a possible D gene is TRBD1 (5 bases). The CDR3 has 13 residues. CDR1 is SGHTA, CDR2 FQGNSA, per germline. The ends were cut back, 1 base at V and 11 bases at J, with 12 bases in the middle. The CDR3 coding sequence is TGTGCCAGCAGCTTAGTCGGGGGTAGAGCCCAGCATTTT. It is translated as CASSLVGGRAQHF.

This chain connects TRBV29-1 to TRBJ2-3; weak D call: TRBD2 (5 bases). The CDR3 totals 12 residues. Germline V CDR1 and CDR2: SQVTM, ANQGSEA. V lost 7 bases and J lost 3, with 11 bases in between. The chain's CDR3 is CSGGWSTDTQYF. CDR3 coding DNA: TGCAGCGGCGGGTGGTCTACAGATACGCAGTATTTT.

CDR3 protein: CASSPTANSPLHF. The CDR3 region has the DNA TGCGCCAGCAGTCCGACGGCTAATTCACCCCTCCACTTT. This chain uses TRBV10-2 with TRBJ1-6, with D hard to call. V was clipped by 5 bases and J by 6 bases, with 8 bases between them. The germline V gene has CDR1 WSHSY and CDR2 SAAADI. This CDR3 is built from 13 residues.